A selection of T cell receptor beta chains follows, all from one sample in a study of blood T cell repertoires in COVID-19. Method: immunoSEQ multiplex PCR; TCRdb's copy keeps in-frame clones and lacks some. The table includes around 170,000 clones, about 80% detected once. The sequencing input was PBMCs or T cells enriched from blood (not recorded which). The origin of the receptors is a man between 60 and 70 years old who had been exposed to COVID-19. CDR3s include the opening cysteine and the closing phenylalanine or tryptophan. D genes are given only for firm matches. A clone size is listed for some rows: how often the clone was seen (once, few, many), or a class if it is expanded.

len	j_gene	abundance	d_gene	v_gene	CDR3nt	CDR3aa
13	TRBJ2-7	.	TRBD2	TRBV30	TGTGCCTGGAGTCTAGCGGGGCCCTACGAGCAGTACTTC	CAWSLAGPYEQYF
17	TRBJ2-6	.	TRBD1	TRBV19	TGTGCCAGTAGTCCCGGACAGGGGCTAACTGGGGCCAACGTCCTGACTTTC	CASSPGQGLTGANVLTF
14	TRBJ1-5	.	TRBD1	TRBV10-2	TGCGCCAGCAGTGGAGGGGGCTACAATCAGCCCCAGCATTTT	CASSGGGYNQPQHF
16	TRBJ1-6	.	TRBD1	TRBV28	TGTGCCAGCAGTTTGCCGGGACAGGGACAGTTTTCACCCCTCCACTTT	CASSLPGQGQFSPLHF
18	TRBJ1-4	.	TRBD1	TRBV11-2	TGTGCCAGCAGCTTCTCCCCAGAAACTGGACAGGCTAATGAAAAACTGTTTTTT	CASSFSPETGQANEKLFF
15	TRBJ1-4	.	TRBD1	TRBV4-1	TGCGCCAGCAGCCAACTGACAGGGGGCTTTGAAAAACTGTTTTTT	CASSQLTGGFEKLFF
17	TRBJ2-3	.	TRBD1	TRBV6-6	TGTGCCAGCAGTCCTCTACCACCGGGACAGGGGACAGATACGCAGTATTTT	CASSPLPPGQGTDTQYF
12	TRBJ1-5	.	TRBD1	TRBV29-1	TGCAGCGTTTCGACAGGGGGAGAGCCCCAGCATTTT	CSVSTGGEPQHF
17	TRBJ2-3	.	TRBD2	TRBV4-2	TGTGCCAGCAGCCCACTGGGGAATAGCGGGAATACAGATACGCAGTATTTT	CASSPLGNSGNTDTQYF
15	TRBJ2-3	.	TRBD2	TRBV7-2	TGTGCCAGCAGCTCCCTAGCGGGGAGCACAGATACGCAGTATTTT	CASSSLAGSTDTQYF
15	TRBJ1-1	.	.	TRBV10-1	TGCGCCAGCAGTGAGGGTGGGACAATGAACACTGAAGCTTTCTTT	CASSEGGTMNTEAFF
12	TRBJ1-5	few	.	TRBV25-1	TGTGCCAGCAGGGGAGGCAATCAGCCCCAGCATTTT	CASRGGNQPQHF
13	TRBJ1-2	.	.	TRBV6-5	TGTGCCAGCAGTTTAACAGGCCCCTATGGCTACACCTTC	CASSLTGPYGYTF
16	TRBJ2-1	.	TRBD1	TRBV15	TGTGCCACCAGCGTCCGTGCAGGGGGCGCTGGGAATGAGCAGTTCTTC	CATSVRAGGAGNEQFF
14	TRBJ1-2	.	.	TRBV10-2	TGCGCCAGCAGCGAACGTCAGTTTGGCTATGGCTACACCTTC	CASSERQFGYGYTF
15	TRBJ2-2	.	TRBD2	TRBV11-3	TGTGCCAGCAGCTTAGGGACTAGTTTCACCGGGGAGCTGTTTTTT	CASSLGTSFTGELFF
14	TRBJ1-5	.	TRBD1	TRBV19	TGTGCCAGTAGTCCACAGGGGGGATATCAGCCCCAGCATTTT	CASSPQGGYQPQHF
16	TRBJ2-1	.	TRBD1	TRBV18	TGTGCCAGCTCACCACAGGACAGGGGGCTAAGGAATGAGCAGTTCTTC	CASSPQDRGLRNEQFF
15	TRBJ1-3	.	TRBD1	TRBV9	TGTGCCAGCAGCGTAGCGACAGGGTTTGGAAACACCATATATTTT	CASSVATGFGNTIYF
16	TRBJ2-7	once	.	TRBV6-5	TGTGCCAGCAGTTACTCGAGTTATTCGAGCTCCTACGAGCAGTACTTC	CASSYSSYSSSYEQYF
13	TRBJ2-7	.	TRBD2	TRBV6-6	TGTGCCAGTGGGAGGGACGGGACCTACGAGCAGTACTTC	CASGRDGTYEQYF
14	TRBJ2-1	.	.	TRBV27	TGTGCCAGCAGTTTAGACTCGCCCGTCAATGAGCAGTTCTTC	CASSLDSPVNEQFF
13	TRBJ1-6	.	.	TRBV5-6	TGTGCCAGCAGCTTAAGCAGGTGGGCACCCCTCCACTTT	CASSLSRWAPLHF
12	TRBJ2-1	.	.	TRBV5-1	TGCGCCAGCAGCTTGTTGGGAGATGAGCAGTTCTTC	CASSLLGDEQFF
15	TRBJ2-1	.	TRBD2	TRBV5-4	TGTGCCAGCAGCTCCAGGGAGCGGGACTACAATGAGCAGTTCTTC	CASSSRERDYNEQFF
12	TRBJ2-5	.	.	TRBV30	TGTGCCTGGACCCAGGGTGGAGAGACCCAGTACTTC	CAWTQGGETQYF
15	TRBJ2-2	.	.	TRBV2	TGTGCCAGCAGTGAATTCAGGGGGAACACCGGGGAGCTGTTTTTT	CASSEFRGNTGELFF
16	TRBJ1-3	.	.	TRBV7-9	TGTGCCAGCACTCAGCCAGGGACTACTTCTGGAAACACCATATATTTT	CASTQPGTTSGNTIYF
15	TRBJ2-1	once	TRBD2	TRBV2	TGTGCCAGCAGTCAACCGGGACTAGCGGGAGGTGAGCAGTTCTTC	CASSQPGLAGGEQFF
17	TRBJ1-4	.	.	TRBV28	TGTGCCAGCACCTCCCCCCGGACAGCAGCAACTAATGAAAAACTGTTTTTT	CASTSPRTAATNEKLFF
16	TRBJ1-6	.	.	TRBV11-2	TGTGCCAGCAGCTTAGAGGCGGGCGCAGTCAGCCCACCCCTCCACTTT	CASSLEAGAVSPPLHF
15	TRBJ2-5	.	TRBD1	TRBV11-3	TGTGCCAGCAGCCCCGGGACAGTCACGGTCGAGACCCAGTACTTC	CASSPGTVTVETQYF
15	TRBJ1-6	.	.	TRBV5-1	TGCGCCAGCAGCCCGGGGATGGCGACTAATTCACCCCTCCACTTT	CASSPGMATNSPLHF
17	TRBJ1-5	.	.	TRBV21-1	TGTGCCAGCAGCAAAGCGCACAGGGGATTCCGTAATCAGCCCCAGCATTTT	CASSKAHRGFRNQPQHF
14	TRBJ2-3	.	.	TRBV12-5	TGTGCTAGTGGTTTGTCGAGACGGGCAGATACGCAGTATTTT	CASGLSRRADTQYF
17	TRBJ1-2	medium-sized	.	TRBV2	TGTGCCAGCAGTGTGATTCCTGGGCTAAGGAGGGCAGAGGCATACACCTTC	CASSVIPGLRRAEAYTF
15	TRBJ2-1	.	TRBD2	TRBV5-1	TGCGCCAGCAGCGAGGGAGCGGGAAGGTACAATGAGCAGTTCTTC	CASSEGAGRYNEQFF
14	TRBJ2-1	.	.	TRBV27	TGTGCCAGCAGTTTACGGGGGGCTGGCAATGAGCAGTTCTTC	CASSLRGAGNEQFF
13	TRBJ2-1	.	.	TRBV28	TGTGCCAGCGCGGGGCCCGTCTACAATGAGCAGTTCTTC	CASAGPVYNEQFF
14	TRBJ1-2	.	.	TRBV5-3	TGTGCCAGAAGCTCGGGGAGGCCTAACTATGGCTACACCTTC	CARSSGRPNYGYTF
15	TRBJ1-5	.	TRBD1	TRBV5-4	TGTGCCAGCAGCGTGGACAGGGGGCCTTCGTGGCCCCAGCATTTT	CASSVDRGPSWPQHF
14	TRBJ2-7	.	TRBD2	TRBV10-2	TGCGCCAGCAGTGCCGGGACTAGGTCGAGTGAGCAGTACTTC	CASSAGTRSSEQYF
15	TRBJ2-7	once	TRBD1	TRBV5-1	TGCGCCAGCAGCTTGGATGGGGGACAGAACTACGAGCAGTACTTC	CASSLDGGQNYEQYF
14	TRBJ1-2	.	.	TRBV5-1	TGCGCCAGCAGCTTGGGAGCGGGTGACTATGGCTACACCTTC	CASSLGAGDYGYTF
13	TRBJ1-1	.	.	TRBV30	TGTGCCTGGAGTTACGGGGTGAACACTGAAGCTTTCTTT	CAWSYGVNTEAFF
13	TRBJ1-5	.	.	TRBV6-5	TGTGCCAGCAAGGGAGGGGCGGGCCAGCCCCAGCATTTT	CASKGGAGQPQHF
14	TRBJ1-2	.	.	TRBV18	TGTGCCAGCTCACCGTCGACAGCTAACTATGGCTACACCTTC	CASSPSTANYGYTF
17	TRBJ1-2	once	TRBD1	TRBV7-2	TGTGCCAGCAGCTTAGCAGGAGGGACAGGGAAGGACTATGGCTACACCTTC	CASSLAGGTGKDYGYTF
15	TRBJ2-1	.	TRBD2	TRBV5-4	TGTGCCAGCAGCCGAGCGGGAACCCCCTACAATGAGCAGTTCTTC	CASSRAGTPYNEQFF
15	TRBJ1-2	.	TRBD1	TRBV29-1	TGCAGCGTTGACGCTACAGGGGGCGGTGGGAATGGCTACACCTTC	CSVDATGGGGNGYTF
14	TRBJ2-7	.	.	TRBV27	TGTGCCAGCAGTTCCCCCGGGTTCGCCTACGAGCAGTACTTC	CASSSPGFAYEQYF
15	TRBJ1-6	.	.	TRBV6-1	TGTGCCAGCAGTGAATTATGGCAATCGGGTTCACCCCTCCACTTT	CASSELWQSGSPLHF
13	TRBJ2-7	.	.	TRBV2	TGTGCCAGCAGTGAACAGGGCATGTCCGCGCAGTACTTC	CASSEQGMSAQYF
16	TRBJ2-1	.	.	TRBV7-3	TGTGCCAGCAGCTGGGGCGGGGTGCGGTCCTACAATGAGCAGTTCTTC	CASSWGGVRSYNEQFF
17	TRBJ2-1	.	.	TRBV13	TGTGCCAGCAGCTCCTACCGGGACTCAAGCTCCTACAATGAGCAGTTCTTC	CASSSYRDSSSYNEQFF